This T cell receptor (beta chain) was identified in a study of T-cell memory formation after mild COVID-19. About the research overall: Among the donors, TCR clusters were largely specific to each donor. Findings and limits, study-wide: Within pre-infection memory, some responding clones were found, suggesting cross-reactive memory joined. Shrinking CD4+ clones resided mostly in CM and EM, and CD8+ ones in EMRA.

Employing constant-segment primers, 5'RACE generated TCR alpha and TCR beta cDNA libraries bearing sample barcodes and UMIs. TCRdb redid the calling of the 5' RACE reads with MiXCR, one entry per CDR3 protein. The repertoire has about 610,000 distinct CDR3 sequences, 17% of them found once; the top ten carry about 8.6%. The CDR3 consists of 14 residues. V dropped 6 bases and J dropped 0 bases, with 13 bases sitting between them. Looked up from germline, CDR1 is SQVTM and CDR2 is ANQGSEA. This clonotype has a handful of counts. The antigen is undetermined. The clonotype comes from an adult woman who had mild COVID-19 (a few samples of this study predate the infection). Cell type and time point are not known. The V call is TRBV29-1, the J call TRBJ2-3; D is unclear. Specimen: PBMCs or a T cell subset sorted from them (not recorded which). The CDR3 reads CSVKDPTSTDTQYF. CDR3 bases: TGCAGCGTAAAAGACCCAACTAGCACAGATACGCAGTATTTT.